What follows are 28 T cell receptor beta chains derived from one specimen sequenced in a study of human T cells and chemical hapten exposure. Specified time point: pre-sensitization, week 0. Treatment given: therapeutic diphenylcyclopropenone sensitization with weekly scalp DPC. TCRdb called the RACE reads again in MiXCR, with one record for every CDR3 protein. Of some 250,000 distinct CDR3 sequences in the sample, approximately 7.5% were seen once. The material was whole blood, obtained in connection with sensitization to the hapten diphenylcyclopropenone (DPC). The source of these receptors is a man between 18 and 35 years old with alopecia areata. Some clones in this sample may be carry-over from other donors' samples.

The sample holds a few counts of this clonotype. The CDR3 coding sequence is TGTGCCAGCAGCCGCCCGGGAACGGGGGCAGGCGGACCCCTCCACTTT. As protein: CASSRPGTGAGGPLHF. The chain is built from TRBV7-9 and TRBJ1-6; tentatively, D is TRBD1 (6 bases). Trimming took 5 bases from V and 12 from J, leaving 23 bases between them. Germline V gene data show CDR1 as SEHNR and CDR2 as FQNEAQ (reference sequence). The CDR3 runs 16 residues. The full variable domain, rest sourced from reference TRBV7-9 and TRBJ1-6, is DTGVSQNPRHKITKRGQNVTFRCDPISEHNRLYWYRQTLGQGPEFLTYFQNEAQLEKSRLLSDRFSAERPKGSFSTLEIQRTEQGDSAMYLCASSRPGTGAGGPLHFGNGTRLTVT.

The CDR3 region has the DNA TGCGCCAGCAGCCTGGCAATTAACACTGAAGCTTTCTTT. Amino acid sequence: CASSLAINTEAFF. The chain has TRBV4-3 and TRBJ1-1; D ambiguous. Germline V lookup: CDR1 LGHNA, CDR2 YSLEER. Trimming stripped 4 bases from V and 2 bases from J, with 8 bases between. CDR3 length equals 13 residues.

This clonotype was observed a handful of times. The chain couples TRBV27 to TRBJ1-4, with 9 bases that match TRBD1. This CDR3 is 14 amino acids long. V lost 5 bases, J lost 4 bases, and 2 bases stayed unmatched. Germline CDR1 MNHEY, CDR2 SMNVEV (reference sequence). The CDR3 sequence is CASSKGQGNEKLFF. CDR3 nucleotides: TGTGCCAGCAGTAAGGGACAGGGTAATGAAAAACTGTTTTTT.

In this sample, this clonotype turned up many times. V and J are TRBV6-1 and TRBJ2-5; 7 bases are a match to TRBD1. The CDR3 totals 13 residues. Per the germline V gene, CDR1 is MNHNS and CDR2 is SASEGT. The trim removed 10 bases at V and 3 bases at J, leaving 8 bases unmatched. In DNA, the CDR3 is TGTGCCACCACCGGGACAGCGAAAGAGACCCAGTACTTC. It translates to CATTGTAKETQYF.

As to this clonotype: This may stem from a read error, because a much larger clone lies one nucleotide away. V and J are TRBV28 and TRBJ2-3, with D possibly being TRBD2 (5 bases). The germline V gene has CDR1 MDHEN and CDR2 SYDVKM. The CDR3 totals 15 residues. Written as DNA, the CDR3 is TGTGCCGGCAGTTTAGAGGGTTATGACACAGATACGCAGTATTTT. Encoded protein: CAGSLEGYDTDTQYF.

The rearrangement links TRBV24-1 to TRBJ1-1, with D tentatively TRBD1 (5 bases). Germline-derived CDR1 and CDR2 are KGHDR and SFDVKD. The CDR3 is 13 residues long. V was clipped by 4 bases and J by 6 bases, with 11 bases between them. CDR3 sequence reads: CATSEGEGPEAFF. The CDR3 DNA is TGTGCCACCAGTGAGGGGGAGGGCCCTGAAGCTTTCTTT.

This clonotype was detected many times. J is TRBJ1-6 and V is TRBV9; 7 bases line up with TRBD1. The length of the CDR3 is 16 residues. CDR1 is SGDLS and CDR2 is YYNGEE in the germline V gene. Unmatched junction bases numbered 9, after V lost 0 bases and J lost 9 bases. CDR3 DNA: TGTGCCAGCAGCGTAGAAACAGGGGATCGGGGTTCACCCCTCCACTTT. Amino acids: CASSVETGDRGSPLHF.

This clonotype turned up a few times. The chain couples TRBV6-2 or TRBV6-3 to TRBJ2-7; no definite D call. The CDR3 has 16 amino acids. The V gene lost 0 bases and the J gene lost 3 bases, with 15 bases spanning the gap. Germline CDR1 and CDR2: MNHEY and SVGEGT. The CDR3 coding sequence is TGTGCCAGCAGTTACTCGAGACAACGATCCCTCTACGAGCAGTACGTC. As protein: CASSYSRQRSLYEQYV.

This clonotype was observed a handful of times. CDR3 loop: CASSQDKGMGYGYTF. CDR3 in DNA: TGCGCCAGCAGCCAAGATAAGGGGATGGGGTATGGCTACACCTTC. The chain joins TRBV4-3 to TRBJ1-2; perhaps TRBD1 as D (5 bases). The CDR3 extends over 15 amino acids. Trimming took off 0 bases at V and 5 bases at J, with 13 bases between the two ends. From germline, CDR1 is LGHNA and CDR2 YSLEER.

This clonotype was detected ten times or more. The gene calls are TRBV29-1 and TRBJ2-5, with 14 bases that match TRBD2. This CDR3 contains 16 residues. V lost 0 bases, J lost 6 bases, and 6 bases stayed unmatched. In germline, CDR1 is SQVTM, CDR2 ANQGSEA. CDR3 loop: CSVEDPGLAGVKTQYF. The CDR3 nucleotides are TGCAGCGTTGAAGATCCGGGACTAGCGGGGGTAAAGACCCAGTACTTC.

This clonotype was observed many times. This chain joins TRBV6-2 or TRBV6-3 and TRBJ1-5; 10 nucleotides line up with TRBD1. The germline V gene encodes CDR1 MNHEY and CDR2 SVGEGT. With 8 bases clipped from V and 5 bases from J, the junction kept 3 bases outside the gene matches. CDR3 length: 13 residues. CDR3 region: CASRDRGYQPQHF. CDR3 coding DNA: TGTGCCAGCCGGGACAGGGGCTATCAGCCCCAGCATTTT.

This sequence joins TRBV12-3 or TRBV12-4 and TRBJ1-6, with a tentative D call TRBD1 (6 bases). The CDR3 is made up of 14 amino acids. Trimming took 3 bases from V and 8 from J, leaving 11 bases between them. The CDR3 nucleotides are TGTGCCAGCAGTTTGGCGCAGGGGTATTCACCCCTCCACTTT. Amino acid sequence: CASSLAQGYSPLHF.

The CDR3 sequence is CASSLMGNSNQPQHF. The CDR3 DNA reads as TGTGCCAGCAGCTTGATGGGGAATAGCAATCAGCCCCAGCATTTT. The chain recombines TRBV5-5 with TRBJ1-5; no definite D call. V was trimmed by 1 base and J by 0 bases, leaving 8 bases between them. Germline V gene lookup returns CDR1 SGHKS and CDR2 YYEKEE (reference sequence). This CDR3 is 15 amino acids long.

This clonotype was counted only a few times. CDR3: CASSSVVAHGGQFF. CDR3 DNA sequence: TGTGCCAGCAGCTCAGTAGTCGCTCACGGTGGGCAGTTCTTC. The V and J genes are TRBV11-2 and TRBJ2-1; D unclear. The CDR3 has 14 amino acids. CDR1 is SGHAT, CDR2 FQNNGV, per germline. Trimming removed 4 bases at V and 12 bases at J, with 19 bases between.

This clonotype was detected many times. The V and J genes are TRBV6-4 and TRBJ1-1, with 9 bases matching TRBD1. V lost 6 bases, J lost 1 base, and 3 bases stayed unmatched. Germline V CDR1 and CDR2: MRHNA, SNTAGT. This CDR3 is built from 14 residues. DNA for the CDR3: TGTGCCAGCAGAGAGGGACAGGGGAACACTGAAGCTTTCTTT. Translating gives CASREGQGNTEAFF.

Many counts were recorded for this clonotype. The chain uses TRBV2 and TRBJ2-7, with 8 bases fitting TRBD1. The CDR3 sequence is 15 residues long. CDR1 is SNHLY, CDR2 FYNNEI, per germline. Trimming took 1 base from V and 0 from J; bases not matched to a gene: 2. The CDR3 protein is CASSEGQGLSYEQYV. The CDR3 DNA sequence: TGTGCCAGCAGTGAAGGACAGGGGCTCTCCTACGAGCAGTACGTC.

The J gene is TRBJ2-2, the V gene TRBV9; D gene ambiguous. The germline gives CDR1 SGDLS, CDR2 YYNGEE. With 0 bases removed from V and 7 bases from J, the gap between germline ends came to 7 bases. This CDR3 contains 13 residues. The CDR3 sequence is CASSVVTSGELFF. In DNA form, the CDR3 reads TGTGCCAGCAGCGTAGTAACAAGCGGGGAGCTGTTTTTT.

The chain uses TRBV20-1 and TRBJ2-1; 7 nucleotides align to TRBD1. The CDR3 length is 14 residues. The J segment lost 3 bases and the V segment lost 6 bases, leaving 8 bases of the junction unmatched. From germline, CDR1 is DFQATT and CDR2 SNEGSKA (reference sequence). As DNA, the CDR3 is TGCAGTGCCAAGGACAGGTTGTTCTACAATGAGCAGTTCTTC. It encodes CSAKDRLFYNEQFF.

This rearrangement joins TRBV3-1 to TRBJ2-1; 10 nucleotides match TRBD1. The CDR3 totals 15 residues. V was pared by 1 base and J by 8 bases, with 5 bases of the junction left unmatched. CDR1 and CDR2 (germline): LGHDT, YNNKEL (reference sequence). Here the CDR3 reads CASSQAGQGIHEQFF. DNA of the CDR3: TGTGCCAGCAGCCAAGCGGGACAGGGGATACATGAGCAGTTCTTC.

The chain uses TRBV3-1 and TRBJ2-7; the D is unclear. Germline values: CDR1 LGHDT, CDR2 YNNKEL (reference sequence). The germline V and J ends were trimmed by 1 base and 4 bases, with 11 bases remaining between them. This CDR3 contains 14 residues. This CDR3 reads CASSQGADTYEQYF. The CDR3 DNA is TGTGCCAGCAGCCAAGGGGCAGATACTTACGAGCAGTACTTC.

This rearrangement joins TRBV7-3 to TRBJ1-1; D not certain. Germline V CDR1 and CDR2: SGHTA, FQGTGA. The CDR3 has 15 residues. Trimming removed 1 base from V and 3 bases from J, with 12 bases in between. This chain's CDR3 is CASSLRARAHTEAFF. In DNA form, the CDR3 reads TGTGCCAGCAGCTTAAGGGCTCGGGCGCACACTGAAGCTTTCTTT.

The gene calls are TRBV5-5 and TRBJ2-5; D is unclear. Deletions cut 0 bases from V and 5 bases from J, with 11 bases between. The V gene's germline CDR1 is SGHKS and CDR2 YYEKEE (reference sequence). This CDR3 has 14 residues. This chain's CDR3 is CASSLEARRETQYF. CDR3 DNA: TGTGCCAGCAGCTTGGAGGCCCGTCGTGAGACCCAGTACTTC. Looking up the rest from reference TRBV5-5 and TRBJ2-5 gives the full variable domain: DAGVTQSPTHLIKTRGQQVTLRCSPISGHKSVSWYQQVLGQGPQFIFQYYEKEERGRGNFPDRFSARQFPNYSSELNVNALLLGDSALYLCASSLEARRETQYFGPGTRLLVL.

This rearrangement joins TRBV20-1 to TRBJ2-1, with 7 bases identical to TRBD2. CDR3 length: 14 residues. The germline gives CDR1 DFQATT, CDR2 SNEGSKA (reference sequence). After removal of 2 bases from V and 6 bases from J, the junction contained 7 bases not matched to a gene. The chain's CDR3 is CSARPSGTFNEQFF. DNA of the CDR3: TGCAGTGCTAGACCTAGCGGAACTTTCAATGAGCAGTTCTTC.

This clonotype appeared once. The gene calls are TRBV10-3 and TRBJ1-1; a weak D match, TRBD1 (5 bases). CDR1 is ENHRY, CDR2 SYGVKD, per germline. The CDR3 totals 14 residues. Trimming pared 8 bases from V and 0 bases from J, leaving 13 bases between. CDR3 in amino acids: CAIGAGNMNTEAFF. The DNA for the CDR3 is TGTGCCATCGGGGCAGGGAACATGAACACTGAAGCTTTCTTT.

The sample holds many counts of this clonotype. The chain recombines TRBV5-1 with TRBJ2-3, with D possibly being TRBD1 or TRBD2 (5 bases each). The germline V and J ends were trimmed by 6 bases and 0 bases, with 11 bases remaining between them. Germline CDR1 reads SGHRS; CDR2 reads YFSETQ. The CDR3 loop spans 14 amino acids. CDR3 loop: CASNRDPSTDTQYF. As DNA, the CDR3 is TGCGCCAGCAACCGGGACCCTAGCACAGATACGCAGTATTTT.

This clonotype was counted many times. The genes are TRBV12-5 and TRBJ1-2; D is unclear. V was shortened by 2 bases and J by 4 bases, with 14 bases between the two germline ends. There are 15 residues in the CDR3. Germline V gene sequence: CDR1 LGHNT, CDR2 FRNRAP. CDR3 sequence reads: CASGLFTGTLYGYTF. The CDR3 DNA is TGTGCTAGTGGTTTGTTTACCGGAACCCTCTATGGCTACACCTTC.

This clonotype was seen repeatedly, ten times or more. The chain has TRBV4-1 and TRBJ2-7; TRBD2 matches 7 bases. The CDR3 has 14 amino acids. From germline, CDR1 is MGHRA and CDR2 YSYEKL. After removal of 4 bases from V and 0 bases from J, the junction contained 3 bases not matched to a gene. CDR3 amino acids: CASSRAGSSYEQYF. The CDR3 coding sequence is TGCGCCAGCAGCCGAGCGGGAAGCTCCTACGAGCAGTACTTC.

This clonotype was counted between two and nine times. The rearrangement joins TRBV15 to TRBJ2-4; 11 bases align to TRBD1. The trim removed 5 bases at V and 0 bases at J, leaving 21 bases unmatched. The CDR3 loop spans 22 amino acids. The germline CDR1 and CDR2 sequences are LNHNV and YYDKDF (reference sequence). CDR3 region: CATSGHKEDRGQVDLAKNIQYF. CDR3 DNA sequence: TGTGCCACCAGCGGACATAAAGAGGACAGGGGGCAGGTTGACCTAGCCAAAAACATTCAGTACTTC.